Listed here are 17 T cell receptor beta chains from one sample, sequenced in a study of human T cells and chemical hapten exposure. TCRdb passed the RACE reads through MiXCR, listing each CDR3 protein once. Of around 380,000 distinct CDR3 sequences in the sample, 4.8% were seen once. Time point described: patch test 1, 2 weeks after DPC sensitization. The treatment: therapeutic diphenylcyclopropenone sensitization with weekly scalp DPC. The specimen comprised whole blood, sampled in connection with sensitization to the hapten diphenylcyclopropenone (DPC). Receptors were obtained from a woman in her 50s with alopecia areata. Some clones in this sample may be carry-over from other donors' samples.

This clonotype was seen a few times. The V gene is TRBV20-1, the J gene TRBJ2-2; TRBD1 matches at 10 bases. Trimming took 6 bases from V and 4 from J; bases not matched to a gene: 8. The CDR3 is 15 amino acids. The germline V gene encodes CDR1 DFQATT and CDR2 SNEGSKA (reference sequence). This chain's CDR3 is CSARGQGGFTGELFF. The CDR3 nucleotides are TGCAGTGCACGAGGACAGGGGGGATTCACCGGGGAGCTGTTTTTT.

The V gene is TRBV28, the J gene TRBJ2-6; D is unclear. CDR3 size: 16 residues. CDR1 is MDHEN, CDR2 SYDVKM, per germline. With 5 bases removed from V and 2 bases from J, the gap between germline ends came to 13 bases. The CDR3 nucleotides are TGTGCCAGCAGTCCACTCGTTGCCCCTGGGGCCAACGTCCTGACTTTC. It translates to CASSPLVAPGANVLTF.

This clonotype has at least ten counts. This chain connects TRBV7-8 to TRBJ1-4; TRBD1 aligns across 7 bases. V was clipped by 5 bases and J by 3 bases; unmatched bases: 9. The CDR3 is 16 amino acids. Looked up from germline, CDR1 is SGHVS and CDR2 is FQNEAQ. CDR3 region: CASSVDRDSPNEKLFF. CDR3 nucleotide sequence: TGTGCCAGCAGCGTAGACCGGGACAGCCCTAATGAAAAACTGTTTTTT.

This clonotype was seen many times. The rearrangement links TRBV4-3 to TRBJ1-1; the D is unclear. There are 13 residues in the CDR3. Deletions cut 2 bases from V and 1 base from J, with 5 bases between. CDR1 and CDR2 from the germline V gene are LGHNA and YSLEER. CDR3 coding DNA: TGCGCCAGCAGCCAAACAGCGAACACTGAAGCTTTCTTT. Its protein is CASSQTANTEAFF.

This clonotype turned up a few times. The rearrangement uses TRBV5-6 and TRBJ2-1; D might be TRBD2 (6 bases). The CDR3 is made up of 12 amino acids. V lost 2 bases, J lost 9 bases, and 9 bases lay in between. CDR1 and CDR2 from the germline V gene are SGHDT and YYEEEE. DNA for the CDR3: TGTGCCAGCAGCTTTGCCGGGGGTGAGCAGTTCTTC. Protein sequence: CASSFAGGEQFF.

This clonotype was detected only a few times. The chain links TRBV20-1 to TRBJ2-1; D unclear. Trimming took off 5 bases at V and 3 bases at J, with 11 bases between the two ends. The germline gives CDR1 DFQATT, CDR2 SNEGSKA (reference sequence). The CDR3 is 13 amino acids. The CDR3 protein is CSAVADHYNEQFF. In DNA form, the CDR3 reads TGCAGTGCTGTAGCCGACCACTACAATGAGCAGTTCTTC.

This clonotype was observed at least ten times. The genes are TRBV12-3 or TRBV12-4 and TRBJ2-5, with D perhaps assigned TRBD1 or TRBD2 (6 bases each). The V end lost 4 bases, the J end lost 6 bases, and 15 bases lay between the germline ends. The CDR3 has 14 amino acids. CDR3 in DNA: TGTGCCAGCAGTTCCGGGGGCGATCGGAAGACCCAGTACTTC. Protein product: CASSSGGDRKTQYF.

The chain uses TRBV11-1 and TRBJ1-2; D uncertain. CDR1 and CDR2 from the germline V gene are SGHAT and FQDESV (reference sequence). The CDR3 loop spans 15 amino acids. V dropped 3 bases and J dropped 2 bases, with 13 bases sitting between them. The chain's CDR3 is CASSFLPQGNYGYTF. CDR3 sequence (DNA): TGTGCCAGCAGCTTCCTCCCCCAAGGGAACTATGGCTACACCTTC.

The count of this clonotype is one. The rearrangement links TRBV10-3 to TRBJ1-3; tentative D call: TRBD1 (6 bases). V was cut by 6 bases and J by 2 bases, with 17 bases left in between. The germline V gene has CDR1 ENHRY and CDR2 SYGVKD. There are 16 residues in the CDR3. The CDR3 DNA follows: TGTGCCATCAGCCTCCGGGACAAGCCCCCTGGAAACACCATATATTTT. It is translated as CAISLRDKPPGNTIYF.

This clonotype was found many times. This chain links TRBV29-1 with TRBJ2-6; no reliable D call. Germline V lookup: CDR1 SQVTM, CDR2 ANQGSEA. The CDR3 is made up of 13 amino acids. V lost 7 bases and J lost 3, with 10 bases in between. The CDR3 loop reads CSALFFGANVLTF. Here the CDR3 DNA reads TGCAGCGCCCTTTTTTTTGGGGCCAACGTCCTGACTTTC.

This clonotype came up a few times. The CDR3 spells CASSLTPGTYEQYF. CDR3 sequence (DNA): TGTGCCAGCAGCCTTACTCCGGGTACCTACGAGCAGTACTTC. This chain joins TRBV9 and TRBJ2-7; no clear D gene. CDR3 length: 14 residues. Trimming removed 4 bases at V and 2 bases at J, with 13 bases between. Per the germline V gene, CDR1 is SGDLS and CDR2 is YYNGEE.

This clonotype was counted only a few times. CDR3 sequence reads: CASSLAGSVQDTQYF. The DNA for the CDR3 is TGCGCCAGCAGCTTGGCGGGCAGCGTGCAAGATACGCAGTATTTT. The chain joins TRBV5-1 to TRBJ2-3; D not certain. The length of the CDR3 is 15 residues. Trimming took 0 bases from V and 5 from J, leaving 13 bases between them. Germline CDR1 and CDR2: SGHRS and YFSETQ.

The rearrangement joins TRBV3-1 to TRBJ2-7; TRBD1 agrees at 12 bases. Germline-derived CDR1 and CDR2 are LGHDT and YNNKEL (reference sequence). Trimming took 6 bases from V and 3 from J; bases not matched to a gene: 6. The CDR3 length is 15 residues. CDR3 in amino acids: CASSPGTGGNYEQYF. Here the CDR3 DNA reads TGTGCCAGCAGTCCGGGGACAGGGGGCAACTACGAGCAGTACTTC.

This clonotype was found a few times. The chain couples TRBV15 to TRBJ1-1; 7 bases are shared with TRBD1. This CDR3 contains 16 residues. The germline CDR1 and CDR2 sequences are LNHNV and YYDKDF (reference sequence). The V gene end was trimmed by 3 bases and the J gene end by 0 bases; junction bases not matched to a gene: 7. DNA of the CDR3: TGTGCCACCAGCAGGGGGGAGGGGGCGGTGAACACTGAAGCTTTCTTT. It is translated as CATSRGEGAVNTEAFF.

At least ten counts were recorded for this clonotype. The chain is built from TRBV15 and TRBJ1-2, with D hard to call. Germline V gene data show CDR1 as LNHNV and CDR2 as YYDKDF (reference sequence). V lost 0 bases and J 2 bases, leaving 16 bases between the germline ends. CDR3 length: 17 amino acids. The CDR3 loop reads CATSRDPLQGQNYGYTF. The CDR3 nucleotides are TGTGCCACCAGCAGAGATCCCCTCCAAGGCCAGAACTATGGCTACACCTTC.

This clonotype came up many times. The chain has TRBV7-2 and TRBJ2-7; the match to TRBD1 covers 7 bases. The V segment lost 3 bases and the J segment 2 bases; nucleotides outside the gene matches: 7. The length of the CDR3 is 15 residues. CDR1 is SGHTA, CDR2 FQGNSA, per germline. The CDR3 bases are TGTGCCAGCAGCTTGGGACGGGACAGTCCCTACGAGCAGTACTTC. It codes for CASSLGRDSPYEQYF.

The chain recombines TRBV11-2 with TRBJ2-3; 12 nucleotides agree with TRBD2. V lost 0 bases, J lost 0 bases, and 13 bases stayed unmatched. The CDR3 sequence is 21 residues long. Germline CDR1 SGHAT, CDR2 FQNNGV. CDR3 protein: CASSLDIPGLAGFTSTDTQYF. Written as DNA, the CDR3 is TGTGCCAGCAGCTTAGATATCCCCGGACTAGCGGGGTTTACCAGCACAGATACGCAGTATTTT.